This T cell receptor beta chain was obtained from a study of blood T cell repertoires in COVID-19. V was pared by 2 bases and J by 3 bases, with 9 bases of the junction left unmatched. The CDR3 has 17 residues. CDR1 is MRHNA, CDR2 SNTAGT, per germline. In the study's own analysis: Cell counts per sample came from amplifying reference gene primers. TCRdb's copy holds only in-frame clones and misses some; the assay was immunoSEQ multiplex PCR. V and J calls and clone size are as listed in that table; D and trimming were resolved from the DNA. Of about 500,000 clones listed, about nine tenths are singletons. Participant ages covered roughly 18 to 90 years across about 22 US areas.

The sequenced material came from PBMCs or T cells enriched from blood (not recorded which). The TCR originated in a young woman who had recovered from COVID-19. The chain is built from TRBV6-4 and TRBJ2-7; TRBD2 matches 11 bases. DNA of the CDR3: TGTGCCAGCAGTGACAAGCTAGCGGGGGGCGTACACTACGAGCAGTACTTC. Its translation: CASSDKLAGGVHYEQYF.